Listed here are 26 T cell receptor beta chains from one sample, sequenced in a study of blood T cell repertoires in COVID-19. TCRdb's table, derived via immunoSEQ multiplex PCR, lists solely in-frame clones and lacks some. The table records under 350,000 clones, around 83% of them present only once. The sequencing input was peripheral blood. The receptors derive from a man between 18 and 35 years old with active or convalescent COVID-19.

The chain links TRBV7-3 to TRBJ1-2, with D unclear. The V and J ends lost 0 bases and 4 bases respectively, with 6 bases between them. The length of the CDR3 is 13 residues. CDR1 is SGHTA, CDR2 FQGTGA, per germline. The CDR3 is CASSLTHIYGYTF. The DNA for the CDR3 is TGTGCCAGCAGCTTAACCCACATCTATGGCTACACCTTC.

The genes are TRBV10-3 and TRBJ2-5; D remains unclear. The V gene's germline CDR1 is ENHRY and CDR2 SYGVKD. The V end was cut by 3 bases, the J end by 2 bases, with 7 bases between. The CDR3 sequence is 13 residues long. DNA of the CDR3: TGTGCCATCAGTGATGTCTCTCAAGAGACCCAGTACTTC. Amino acid sequence: CAISDVSQETQYF.

The V and J genes are TRBV2 and TRBJ2-1, with D perhaps matching TRBD2 (6 bases). Per germline, CDR1 SNHLY and CDR2 FYNNEI. Trimming shortened V by 7 bases and J by 0 bases, and 13 bases separated the two germline ends. CDR3 size: 15 residues. The CDR3 protein is CASNPSASSYNEQFF. The CDR3 nucleotides are TGTGCCAGCAACCCTAGCGCTAGCTCCTACAATGAGCAGTTCTTC.

This clone was seen only a few times. V usage is TRBV10-3 and J usage is TRBJ1-6; TRBD1 is a possible D gene (5 bases). Germline CDR1 is ENHRY and CDR2 is SYGVKD. Trimming left V 10 bases short and J 7 bases short, with 20 bases between. The CDR3 extends over 15 amino acids. CDR3 DNA: TGTGCCAGCCGGGGGGGTGCGGGTCTCAATTCACCCCTCCACTTT. Translated, it gives CASRGGAGLNSPLHF.

V and J are TRBV23-1 and TRBJ2-7; 8 nucleotides match TRBD1. TRBV23-1 is treated as an ORF (open reading frame) with a function not yet certain. The ends lost 3 bases at V and 1 base at J; junction bases unmatched: 14. This CDR3 is 18 amino acids long. The CDR3 loop reads CASSQYTRDRQGSYEQYF. In DNA, the CDR3 is TGCGCCAGCAGTCAGTATACCCGGGACAGACAGGGGTCCTACGAGCAGTACTTC.

This sequence joins TRBV5-8 and TRBJ2-5; D is perhaps TRBD2 (6 bases). V was shortened by 0 bases and J by 2 bases, with 8 bases between the two germline ends. The CDR3 covers 14 residues. CDR1 and CDR2 from the germline V gene are SGHTS and YDEGEE. The CDR3 bases are TGTGCCAGCAGCTTGGAGCGGGTTCAAGAGACCCAGTACTTC. It specifies CASSLERVQETQYF. Full variable domain (missing parts from reference TRBV5-8 and TRBJ2-5): EAGVTQSPTHLIKTRGQQATLRCSPISGHTSVYWYQQALGLGLQFLLWYDEGEERNRGNFPPRFSGRQFPNYSSELNVNALELEDSALYLCASSLERVQETQYFGPGTRLLVL.

V is TRBV24-1 and J is TRBJ2-3; D is ambiguous. Deletions cut 4 bases from V and 3 bases from J, with 10 bases between. Germline values: CDR1 KGHDR, CDR2 SFDVKD. CDR3 length: 14 amino acids. This CDR3 is CATSERHQTDTQYF. The CDR3 nucleotides are TGTGCCACCAGTGAGAGACATCAAACAGATACGCAGTATTTT.

CDR3: CASSAETGVSNEKLFF. Here the CDR3 DNA reads TGTGCCAGCAGCGCGGAAACAGGGGTCTCTAATGAAAAACTGTTTTTT. The chain uses TRBV7-8 and TRBJ1-4; 7 nucleotides line up with TRBD1. V shed 5 bases and J 3 bases; nucleotides not matched to a gene: 9. Looked up from germline, CDR1 is SGHVS and CDR2 is FQNEAQ. The CDR3 covers 16 residues.

The CDR3 loop reads CASSLIRGNSNEQFF. The CDR3 region has the DNA TGCGCCAGCAGCTTGATCAGGGGCAATAGCAATGAGCAGTTCTTC. V and J are TRBV5-1 and TRBJ2-1; TRBD1 might be the D (6 bases). Trimming stripped 1 base from V and 6 bases from J, with 14 bases between. CDR3 length equals 15 residues. The germline CDR1 and CDR2 sequences are SGHRS and YFSETQ.

The CDR3 region is CASSSQLGTGKGYTF. The DNA for the CDR3 is TGTGCCAGCAGTTCCCAACTAGGGACAGGGAAGGGCTACACCTTC. The chain employs TRBV2 and TRBJ1-2; 9 bases are shared with TRBD1. With 5 bases clipped from V and 8 bases from J, the junction kept 12 bases outside the gene matches. Germline values: CDR1 SNHLY, CDR2 FYNNEI. The length of the CDR3 is 15 residues.

This clone came up once. The rearrangement uses TRBV7-3 and TRBJ1-1, with TRBD1 as a possible D gene (5 bases). CDR1 and CDR2 (germline): SGHTA, FQGTGA. V gave up 6 bases and J gave up 5 bases, with 13 bases separating them. The CDR3 length is 13 residues. The CDR3 loop is CASSFQGGTEAFF. The CDR3 DNA is TGTGCCAGCAGTTTTCAGGGAGGAACTGAAGCTTTCTTT.

The chain recombines TRBV11-2 with TRBJ2-2; no firm D call. V was clipped by 1 base and J by 3 bases, with 15 bases between them. From germline, CDR1 is SGHAT and CDR2 FQNNGV. The CDR3 totals 17 residues. CDR3 sequence (DNA): TGTGCCAGCAGCTTAGGTTCAAACAGTCTGGACACCGGGGAGCTGTTTTTT. It yields the protein CASSLGSNSLDTGELFF.

The J gene is TRBJ1-1, the V gene TRBV6-5; no definite D call. V lost 11 bases and J lost 0, with 19 bases in between. CDR1 MNHEY and CDR2 SVGAGI come from the germline V gene. This CDR3 comprises 15 residues. The CDR3 sequence: CAVGPVHLLNTEAFF. The CDR3 DNA reads as TGTGCCGTGGGCCCCGTACACCTGCTGAACACTGAAGCTTTCTTT.

Regarding this clone: The identical CDR3 is also encoded by other nucleotide sequences in the sample. This chain's CDR3 is CASSYSRGTGELFF. The CDR3 region has the DNA TGTGCCAGCAGTTACAGCAGGGGGACCGGGGAGCTGTTTTTT. V is TRBV6-5 and J is TRBJ2-2; 7 bases fit TRBD1. CDR1 is MNHEY and CDR2 is SVGAGI in the germline V gene. V shed 2 bases and J 5 bases; nucleotides not matched to a gene: 2. The CDR3 covers 14 residues.

The rearrangement links TRBV9 to TRBJ1-6, with D maybe TRBD1 (6 bases). Deletions cut 1 base from V and 9 bases from J, with 14 bases between. Germline V gives CDR1 SGDLS, CDR2 YYNGEE. This CDR3 has 15 amino acids. CDR3 nucleotides: TGTGCCAGCAGCGTAAATTACAGGGAACCTTCACCCCTCCACTTT. It encodes CASSVNYREPSPLHF.

The V and J genes are TRBV12-3 or TRBV12-4 and TRBJ1-2, with D hard to call. The CDR3 spans 11 residues. V was trimmed by 9 bases and J by 6 bases, leaving 11 bases between them. In nucleotides, the CDR3 is TGTGCCAGTACCGGGTCAGATGGCTACACCTTC. Amino acid sequence: CASTGSDGYTF.

For this clone: This sample includes further DNA sequences coding for the same CDR3. V and J are TRBV28 and TRBJ2-5; D is uncertain. The CDR3 runs to 11 residues. Germline CDR1 is MDHEN and CDR2 is SYDVKM. The V and J ends lost 1 base and 5 bases respectively, with 2 bases between them. In nucleotides, the CDR3 is TGTGCCAGCAGTTTATCGGAGACCCAGTACTTC. Protein product: CASSLSETQYF.

V is TRBV11-2 and J is TRBJ1-2; no reliable D call. Trimming pared 5 bases from V and 2 bases from J, leaving 9 bases between. Germline CDR1 SGHAT, CDR2 FQNNGV. The CDR3 spans 13 residues. The CDR3 DNA is TGTGCCAGCAGCCCCGCAAGCAACTATGGCTACACCTTC. It yields the protein CASSPASNYGYTF.

This chain links TRBV6-5 with TRBJ2-5; D is undetermined. CDR1 and CDR2 (germline): MNHEY, SVGAGI. V gave up 1 base and J gave up 6 bases, with 3 bases separating them. The CDR3 totals 11 residues. CDR3 protein: CASSYLKTQYF. Here the CDR3 DNA reads TGTGCCAGCAGTTACTTAAAGACCCAGTACTTC.

A few counts support this clone. This chain links TRBV5-4 with TRBJ2-1, with a possible D match to TRBD2 (6 bases). The CDR3 contains 16 residues. Trimming removed 3 bases at V and 3 bases at J, with 16 bases between. The germline gives CDR1 SGHNT, CDR2 YYREEE (reference sequence). CDR3 sequence (DNA): TGTGCCAGCAGCTCATTTAGCGGAGTCTACTACAATGAGCAGTTCTTC. Protein: CASSSFSGVYYNEQFF.

The genes are TRBV2 and TRBJ1-2; unclear D gene. The germline V gene encodes CDR1 SNHLY and CDR2 FYNNEI. The V end was cut by 2 bases, the J end by 0 bases, with 10 bases between. CDR3 size: 15 residues. Here the CDR3 reads CASSERRLANYGYTF. The CDR3 DNA reads TGTGCCAGCAGTGAACGCCGGTTAGCTAACTATGGCTACACCTTC.

This clone has just one count. The CDR3 here is CATSDPPDRGSETQYF. CDR3 in DNA: TGTGCCACCAGTGACCCACCCGACAGGGGTTCAGAGACCCAGTACTTC. The chain couples TRBV24-1 to TRBJ2-5; 8 positions match TRBD1. J was trimmed by 4 bases and V by 4 bases; bases with no gene match: 10. The CDR3 runs to 16 residues. Looked up from germline, CDR1 is KGHDR and CDR2 is SFDVKD.

V is TRBV19 and J is TRBJ1-5; D is uncertain. This CDR3 contains 15 residues. Germline-derived CDR1 and CDR2 are LNHDA and SQIVND (reference sequence). With 6 bases removed from V and 1 base from J, the gap between germline ends came to 13 bases. CDR3 bases: TGTGCCAGTAGCCTTAAAAGCTTGAGCAATCAGCCCCAGCATTTT. Amino acids: CASSLKSLSNQPQHF.

The rearrangement links TRBV30 to TRBJ1-5, with 9 bases that match TRBD1. CDR1 GTSNPN and CDR2 SVGIG come from the germline V gene (reference sequence). The J segment lost 0 bases and the V segment lost 2 bases, leaving 8 bases of the junction unmatched. The CDR3 totals 17 residues. For the CDR3, the DNA is TGTGCCTGGAGTAAGGACAGGGGCGTCTATAGCAATCAGCCCCAGCATTTT. Protein product: CAWSKDRGVYSNQPQHF.

The V call is TRBV20-1, the J call TRBJ1-1; no reliable D call. Germline V lookup: CDR1 DFQATT, CDR2 SNEGSKA (reference sequence). The CDR3 is 11 residues long. Trimming removed 8 bases from V and 5 bases from J, with 12 bases in between. The CDR3 loop is CSPDGETEAFF. CDR3 nucleotides: TGCAGTCCGGACGGGGAGACTGAAGCTTTCTTT.

CDR3: CASSVEAGDSPLHF. CDR3 DNA: TGTGCCAGCAGCGTAGAGGCAGGGGATTCACCCCTCCACTTT. The V gene is TRBV9, the J gene TRBJ1-6, with D perhaps matching TRBD1 (6 bases). The V and J ends lost 0 bases and 8 bases respectively, with 9 bases between them. The CDR3 covers 14 residues. CDR1 and CDR2 from the germline V gene are SGDLS and YYNGEE.